This T cell receptor (beta chain) was observed in a study of blood T cell repertoires in COVID-19. Study as a whole: Samples of COVID-19 (acute and convalescent) were obtained from the United States, Italy and Spain. T cells, B-cell-depleted T cells, or PBMCs provided the cDNA or gDNA that served as material.

As processed by the authors: Amplification of reference gene primers provided the estimated nucleated cell counts. The data were produced by immunoSEQ multiplex PCR, yet TCRdb's version contains in-frame clones alone and is incomplete. That table is the source of V, J and clone size, and D and trimming were worked out from the DNA. The data contain about 210,000 clones, about 81% of them singletons. Seattle patient enrollment occurred during active infection, with longitudinal follow-up thereafter. The receptor was derived from a woman aged 70-85 years with COVID-19, enrolled during active disease. The sample taken for sequencing was peripheral blood.

CDR3 protein: CASSSRQGSTGELFF. CDR3 bases: TGCGCCAGCAGCTCCCGACAGGGGAGCACCGGGGAGCTGTTTTTT. The chain uses TRBV4-1 and TRBJ2-2; the match to TRBD1 covers 8 bases. Per the germline V gene, CDR1 is MGHRA and CDR2 is YSYEKL. Trimming at V came to 5 bases and at J to 4 bases, leaving 6 bases not matched to a gene. This CDR3 spans 15 amino acids.